The 26 T cell receptor beta chains below all came from one sample that was sequenced in a study of T cells in Graves' hyperthyroidism and ophthalmopathy. TCR beta CDR3 region amplification was performed from RNA transcripts. Researchers ran a first-round RT-PCR on the TCR CDR3 using the HTBI primer set. MiXCR, run by TCRdb on the multiplex PCR reads, gives a single entry per CDR3 protein. Among around 600,000 distinct CDR3 sequences listed, about 16% were seen once. Sequencing was carried out using blood. These receptors all come from a woman in her thirties or forties with Graves' ophthalmopathy.

This clonotype showed up many times. The chain links TRBV6-1 to TRBJ1-1, with TRBD1 matching over 9 bases. The length of the CDR3 is 14 residues. V lost 6 bases to trimming and J lost 1 base; unmatched junction nucleotides: 3. Germline lookup yields CDR1 MNHNS and CDR2 SASEGT. Written as DNA, the CDR3 is TGTGCCAGCAGAGCGGACAGGGGGAACACTGAAGCTTTCTTT. It encodes CASRADRGNTEAFF.

V usage is TRBV6-5 and J usage is TRBJ1-5; D remains ambiguous. The CDR3 has 12 residues. Germline V gives CDR1 MNHEY, CDR2 SVGAGI. V was pared by 2 bases and J by 4 bases, with 3 bases between. The CDR3 loop reads CASSYQNQPQHF. DNA of the CDR3: TGTGCCAGCAGTTACCAGAATCAGCCCCAGCATTTT.

This clonotype came up a few times. The chain combines TRBV30 with TRBJ2-6; no firm D call. Germline V gene data show CDR1 as GTSNPN and CDR2 as SVGIG (reference sequence). The V gene lost 3 bases and the J gene lost 2 bases, with 14 bases spanning the gap. This CDR3 region has 16 residues. CDR3 region: CAWRADQTAGANVLTF. For the CDR3, the DNA is TGTGCCTGGAGGGCAGACCAAACCGCTGGGGCCAACGTCCTGACTTTC.

This clonotype appeared many times. V is TRBV11-3 and J is TRBJ2-1; 10 bases match TRBD1. V trimming: 3 bases; J trimming: 6 bases; junction bases outside the gene matches: 8. Germline CDR1 SGHNT, CDR2 YENEEA. The CDR3 consists of 16 residues. CDR3 sequence (DNA): TGTGCCAGCAGCTTGGCCGGGACAGGGGTCGGCAATGAGCAGTTCTTC. This sequence encodes CASSLAGTGVGNEQFF.

With regard to this clonotype: This may come from a read error, since a much larger clone is one base off. V is TRBV7-9 and J is TRBJ2-7; 7 bases match TRBD1. The CDR3 contains 14 residues. The germline gives CDR1 SEHNR, CDR2 FQNEAQ (reference sequence). The CDR3: CASSYNLRGNEQHF. CDR3 coding DNA: TGTGCCAGCAGCTACAACCTCAGGGGGAACGAGCAGCACTTC.

This clonotype came up many times. The chain recombines TRBV7-8 with TRBJ1-4, with 7 positions matching TRBD1. Unmatched junction bases numbered 5, after V lost 3 bases and J lost 7 bases. Germline V gene sequence: CDR1 SGHVS, CDR2 FQNEAQ. The CDR3 is 14 amino acids. The CDR3: CASSFRRGGEKLFF. Here the CDR3 DNA reads TGTGCCAGCAGCTTTCGCAGGGGGGGTGAAAAACTGTTTTTT.

A few counts support this clonotype. This chain joins TRBV4-1 and TRBJ1-6; no definite D call. The germline V and J ends were trimmed by 3 bases and 0 bases, with 15 bases remaining between them. The germline CDR1 and CDR2 sequences are MGHRA and YSYEKL. The CDR3 has 18 residues. CDR3 protein: CASSHAFPPSSYNSPLHF. CDR3 bases: TGCGCCAGCAGCCACGCTTTTCCCCCGAGCTCCTATAATTCACCCCTCCACTTT.

This clonotype was seen a handful of times. The chain employs TRBV6-1 and TRBJ2-7; 8 nucleotides agree with TRBD1. The ends lost 6 bases at V and 7 bases at J; junction bases unmatched: 11. Germline V CDR1 and CDR2: MNHNS, SASEGT. There are 14 residues in the CDR3. CDR3 DNA sequence: TGTGCCAGCAGCGACCGGGACAGGCGGAAGGAGCAGTACTTC. Encoded protein: CASSDRDRRKEQYF.

This clonotype was recorded at least ten times. The chain joins TRBV20-1 to TRBJ1-4, with D possibly TRBD1 on 6 matching bases. The CDR3 is 13 amino acids. Germline loops: CDR1 DFQATT, CDR2 SNEGSKA (reference sequence). The V end lost 5 bases, the J end lost 5 bases, and 12 bases lay between the germline ends. CDR3 in amino acids: CSAYYQGNEKLFF. CDR3 DNA: TGCAGTGCTTACTACCAGGGGAATGAAAAACTGTTTTTT.

This clonotype was detected a few times. The V call is TRBV5-4, the J call TRBJ2-2; D tentatively fits TRBD1 or TRBD2 (5 bases each). Germline loops: CDR1 SGHNT, CDR2 YYREEE (reference sequence). CDR3 length: 15 amino acids. The V gene lost 0 bases and the J gene lost 7 bases, with 13 bases spanning the gap. The CDR3 region is CASSLGGPGHGELFF. The CDR3 bases are TGTGCCAGCAGCTTGGGGGGACCAGGGCACGGGGAGCTGTTTTTT.

This clonotype was recorded a few times. The chain recombines TRBV3-1 with TRBJ1-2; D unresolved. V was shortened by 0 bases and J by 4 bases, with 15 bases between the two germline ends. The CDR3 contains 16 residues. Per the germline V gene, CDR1 is LGHDT and CDR2 is YNNKEL (reference sequence). The CDR3 DNA sequence: TGTGCCAGCAGCCAAGATACAAGGGTTGCAAGCTATGGCTACACCTTC. Its translation is CASSQDTRVASYGYTF.

The chain is built from TRBV5-1 and TRBJ2-3; TRBD2 agrees at 15 bases. The CDR3 is 17 residues long. CDR1 and CDR2 from the germline V gene are SGHRS and YFSETQ. V was clipped by 3 bases and J by 2 bases; unmatched bases: 4. The CDR3 DNA sequence: TGCGCCAGCAGCTATGGGACTAGCGGGAGGAACACAGATACGCAGTATTTT. Its translation: CASSYGTSGRNTDTQYF.

The CDR3 is CASSEATGTSSYEQYF. The CDR3 DNA is TGTGCCAGCAGTGAAGCGACGGGGACTAGCTCCTACGAGCAGTACTTC. V usage is TRBV11-3 and J usage is TRBJ2-7, with TRBD2 identical over 8 bases. The length of the CDR3 is 16 residues. Germline loops: CDR1 SGHNT, CDR2 YENEEA. The J segment lost 0 bases and the V segment lost 6 bases, leaving 10 bases of the junction unmatched.

This clonotype was counted many times. The chain employs TRBV27 and TRBJ2-7; D is unclear. Trimming cost V 8 bases and J 1 base, with 12 bases left between them. This CDR3 region has 13 residues. Germline CDR1 reads MNHEY; CDR2 reads SMNVEV (reference sequence). The CDR3: CASGAIRSYEQYF. The CDR3 DNA sequence: TGTGCCAGCGGCGCTATAAGATCCTACGAGCAGTACTTC.

This clonotype turned up a few times. J is TRBJ2-3 and V is TRBV20-1; D not certain. Per the germline V gene, CDR1 is DFQATT and CDR2 is SNEGSKA (reference sequence). V lost 0 bases to trimming and J lost 1 base, with 11 bases between them. This CDR3 is built from 15 residues. The CDR3 sequence: CSARDGVFGTDTQYF. The CDR3 DNA sequence: TGCAGTGCTAGAGATGGGGTATTTGGCACAGATACGCAGTATTTT.

Only a few counts were recorded for this clonotype. The chain carries TRBV10-3 and TRBJ2-3; D is possibly TRBD2 (6 bases). This CDR3 has 14 amino acids. V lost 2 bases and J 6 bases, leaving 12 bases between the germline ends. Germline values: CDR1 ENHRY, CDR2 SYGVKD. The CDR3 loop reads CAISEGLASDTQYF. The CDR3 bases are TGTGCCATCAGTGAGGGTCTAGCGTCTGATACGCAGTATTTT.

This clonotype was detected ten times or more. This rearrangement joins TRBV2 to TRBJ2-1; maybe TRBD2 (5 bases). Trimming removed 7 bases from V and 8 bases from J, with 18 bases in between. Per germline, CDR1 SNHLY and CDR2 FYNNEI. CDR3 length equals 14 residues. This CDR3 reads CASKRLSRAYEQFF. In DNA form, the CDR3 reads TGTGCCAGCAAGAGACTGTCGAGGGCCTATGAGCAGTTCTTC.

This clonotype was counted at least ten times. The rearrangement uses TRBV28 and TRBJ2-1; 9 bases are shared with TRBD1. The V gene end was trimmed by 7 bases and the J gene end by 4 bases; junction bases not matched to a gene: 8. Germline CDR1 and CDR2: MDHEN and SYDVKM. CDR3 length: 15 amino acids. CDR3 region: CASKLRDRDYNEQFF. The CDR3 DNA reads as TGTGCCAGCAAACTCCGGGACAGGGATTACAATGAGCAGTTCTTC.

This clonotype has ten or more counts. The chain is built from TRBV28 and TRBJ2-7; 7 nucleotides line up with TRBD1. V trimming: 3 bases; J trimming: 3 bases; junction bases outside the gene matches: 2. The germline V gene encodes CDR1 MDHEN and CDR2 SYDVKM. This CDR3 has 13 residues. CDR3 residues: CASSFNRGYEQYF. In nucleotides, the CDR3 is TGTGCCAGCAGTTTCAACAGGGGCTACGAGCAGTACTTC.

This clonotype has at least ten counts. This sequence joins TRBV6-1 and TRBJ2-2; TRBD2 aligns across 12 bases. Trimming cost V 4 bases and J 3 bases; bases outside gene matches: 0. Germline CDR1 reads MNHNS; CDR2 reads SASEGT. The CDR3 sequence is 15 residues long. The CDR3 bases are TGTGCCAGCAGTGGACTAGCGGGAGACACCGGGGAGCTGTTTTTT. The encoded protein is CASSGLAGDTGELFF.

This clonotype was detected many times. The chain employs TRBV6-5 and TRBJ1-2; D perhaps matches TRBD1 (6 bases). Germline V CDR1 and CDR2: MNHEY, SVGAGI. The CDR3 extends over 18 amino acids. V was pared by 0 bases and J by 4 bases, with 21 bases between. The chain's CDR3 is CASSYSRGGPGGTYGYTF. In DNA form, the CDR3 reads TGTGCCAGCAGTTACTCGAGGGGGGGCCCAGGTGGGACCTATGGCTACACCTTC.

This clonotype was picked up many times. At one end the junction does not follow the germline gene, possibly because of a read error. The chain couples TRBV4-1 to TRBJ2-3, with 11 nucleotides matching TRBD2. The CDR3 is made up of 17 amino acids. CDR1 is MGHRA, CDR2 YSYEKL, per germline. In DNA, the CDR3 is TGCGCCAGCAGCCAAGTTTTCGGGACTAGCGGCCACAATACGCAGTTTTTT. It is translated as CASSQVFGTSGHNTQFF.

Only a few counts were recorded for this clonotype. The chain has TRBV19 and TRBJ2-4, with TRBD2 as a possible D gene (7 bases). The CDR3 contains 16 residues. Germline assignment: CDR1 LNHDA and CDR2 SQIVND (reference sequence). Trimming removed 6 bases from V and 0 bases from J, with 15 bases in between. The CDR3 loop is CASSSPGGLAKNIQYF. The CDR3 bases are TGTGCCAGTAGCTCCCCCGGGGGGCTAGCCAAAAACATTCAGTACTTC. The full variable domain, rest sourced from reference TRBV19 and TRBJ2-4, is DGGITQSPKYLFRKEGQNVTLSCEQNLNHDAMYWYRQDPGQGLRLIYYSQIVNDFQKGDIAEGYSVSREKKESFPLTVTSAQKNPTAFYLCASSSPGGLAKNIQYFGAGTRLSVL.

This clonotype turned up a few times. The rearrangement uses TRBV27 and TRBJ2-1; 10 nucleotides match TRBD1. The CDR3 loop spans 14 amino acids. Germline lookup yields CDR1 MNHEY and CDR2 SMNVEV (reference sequence). The junction had 2 bases not matched to a gene; V was cut back by 5 bases and J by 4 bases. CDR3 loop: CASSTGQGYNEQFF. The CDR3 DNA sequence: TGTGCCAGCAGTACGGGACAGGGGTACAATGAGCAGTTCTTC.

This clonotype was observed a handful of times. The chain recombines TRBV10-3 with TRBJ2-7; D is possibly TRBD2 (5 bases). V lost 7 bases and J lost 1, with 11 bases in between. Per germline, CDR1 ENHRY and CDR2 SYGVKD. CDR3 size: 13 residues. The CDR3 DNA is TGTGCCATCACTGGCGGGTCATCCTACGAGCAGTACTTC. Its protein product is CAITGGSSYEQYF.

This clonotype has a count of ten or more. The genes are TRBV6-1 and TRBJ1-6; TRBD1 matches at 8 bases. The CDR3 consists of 14 residues. V was clipped by 6 bases and J by 7 bases; unmatched bases: 5. Germline lookup yields CDR1 MNHNS and CDR2 SASEGT. The DNA for the CDR3 is TGTGCCAGCAGGTTGACAGGGGTGAATTCACCCCTCCACTTT. It yields the protein CASRLTGVNSPLHF.